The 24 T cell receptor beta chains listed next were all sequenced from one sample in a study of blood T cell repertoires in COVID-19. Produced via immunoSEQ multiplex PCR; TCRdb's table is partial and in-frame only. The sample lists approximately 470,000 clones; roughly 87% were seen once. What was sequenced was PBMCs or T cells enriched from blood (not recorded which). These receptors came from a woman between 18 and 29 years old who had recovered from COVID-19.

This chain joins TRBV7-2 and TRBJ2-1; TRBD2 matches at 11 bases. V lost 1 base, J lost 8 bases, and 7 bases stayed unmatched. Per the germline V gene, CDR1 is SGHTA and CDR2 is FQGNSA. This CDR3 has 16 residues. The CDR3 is CASSLEGTSGTHEQFF. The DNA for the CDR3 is TGTGCCAGCAGCTTAGAAGGGACTAGCGGTACCCATGAGCAGTTCTTC.

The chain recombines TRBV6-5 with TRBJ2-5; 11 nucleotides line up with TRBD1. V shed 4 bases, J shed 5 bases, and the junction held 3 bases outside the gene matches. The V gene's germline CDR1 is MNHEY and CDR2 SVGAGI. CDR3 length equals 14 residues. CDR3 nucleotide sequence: TGTGCCAGCAGTTGGGACAGGGGGAGGGAGACCCAGTACTTC. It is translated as CASSWDRGRETQYF.

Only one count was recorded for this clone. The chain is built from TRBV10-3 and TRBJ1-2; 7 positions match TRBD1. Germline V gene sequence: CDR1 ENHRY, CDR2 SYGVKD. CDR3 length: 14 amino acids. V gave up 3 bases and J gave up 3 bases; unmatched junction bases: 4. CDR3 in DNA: TGTGCCATCAGTGAAAGGGGGACAGACTATGGCTACACCTTC. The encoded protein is CAISERGTDYGYTF.

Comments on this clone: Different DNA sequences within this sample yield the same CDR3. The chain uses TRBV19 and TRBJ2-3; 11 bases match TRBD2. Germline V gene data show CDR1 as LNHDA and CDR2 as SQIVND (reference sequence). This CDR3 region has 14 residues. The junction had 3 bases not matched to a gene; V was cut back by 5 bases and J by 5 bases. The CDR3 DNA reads TGTGCCAGTAGTCTTAGCGGGGGGGGAGATACGCAGTATTTT. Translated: CASSLSGGGDTQYF.

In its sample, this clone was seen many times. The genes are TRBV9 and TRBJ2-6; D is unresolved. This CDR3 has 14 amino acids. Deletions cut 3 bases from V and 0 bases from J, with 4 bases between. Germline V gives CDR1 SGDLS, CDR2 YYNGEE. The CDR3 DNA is TGTGCCAGCAGCGCTTCCTCTGGGGCCAACGTCCTGACTTTC. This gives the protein CASSASSGANVLTF.

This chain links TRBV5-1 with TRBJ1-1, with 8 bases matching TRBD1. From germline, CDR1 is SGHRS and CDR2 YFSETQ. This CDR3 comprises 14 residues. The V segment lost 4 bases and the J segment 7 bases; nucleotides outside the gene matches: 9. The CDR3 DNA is TGCGCCAGCAGCGGATCGACAGGGGTATTTGAAGCTTTCTTT. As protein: CASSGSTGVFEAFF.

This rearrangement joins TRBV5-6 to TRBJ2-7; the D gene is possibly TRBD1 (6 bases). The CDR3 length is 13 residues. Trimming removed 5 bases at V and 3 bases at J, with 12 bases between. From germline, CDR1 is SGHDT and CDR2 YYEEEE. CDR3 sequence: CASRAGTNYEQYF. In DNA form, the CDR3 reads TGTGCCAGCAGGGCCGGGACAAACTACGAGCAGTACTTC.

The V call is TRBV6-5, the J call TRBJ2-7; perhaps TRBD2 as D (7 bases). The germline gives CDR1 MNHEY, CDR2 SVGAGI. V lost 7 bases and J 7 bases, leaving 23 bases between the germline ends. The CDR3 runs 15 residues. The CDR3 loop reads CASIRSAGAIGEQYF. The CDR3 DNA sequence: TGTGCCAGCATTCGAAGCGCGGGGGCTATTGGGGAGCAGTACTTC.

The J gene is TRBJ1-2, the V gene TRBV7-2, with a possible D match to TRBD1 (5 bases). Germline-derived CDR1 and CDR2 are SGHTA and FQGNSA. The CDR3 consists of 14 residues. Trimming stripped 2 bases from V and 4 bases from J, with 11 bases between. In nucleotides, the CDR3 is TGTGCCAGCAGCTTACTTTCAGGGATCTATGGCTACACCTTC. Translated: CASSLLSGIYGYTF.

The CDR3 DNA is TGTGCCAGCAGTTTGGATGGGATAGCGGGCCCAGATACGCAGTATTTT. Translating gives CASSLDGIAGPDTQYF. The chain has TRBV2 and TRBJ2-3; 7 bases line up with TRBD2. Per the germline V gene, CDR1 is SNHLY and CDR2 is FYNNEI. Trimming cost V 5 bases and J 4 bases; bases outside gene matches: 12. This CDR3 is built from 16 residues.

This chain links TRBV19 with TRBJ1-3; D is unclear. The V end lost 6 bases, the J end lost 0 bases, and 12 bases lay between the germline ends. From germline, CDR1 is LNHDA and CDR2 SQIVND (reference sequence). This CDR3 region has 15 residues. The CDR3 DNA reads TGTGCCAGTAGCTTATACGGGGACTCTGGAAACACCATATATTTT. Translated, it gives CASSLYGDSGNTIYF.

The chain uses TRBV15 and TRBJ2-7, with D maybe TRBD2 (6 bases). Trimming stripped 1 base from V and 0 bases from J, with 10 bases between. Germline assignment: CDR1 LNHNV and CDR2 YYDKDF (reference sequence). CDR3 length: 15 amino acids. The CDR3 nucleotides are TGTGCCACCAGCAGAGCCCGTAGCGGCTCCTACGAGCAGTACTTC. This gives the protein CATSRARSGSYEQYF.

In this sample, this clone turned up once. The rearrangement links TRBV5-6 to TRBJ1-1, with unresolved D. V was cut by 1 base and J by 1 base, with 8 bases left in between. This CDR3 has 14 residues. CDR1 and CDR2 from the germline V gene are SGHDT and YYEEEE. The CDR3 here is CASSLLDGNTEAFF. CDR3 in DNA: TGTGCCAGCAGCTTGCTAGACGGGAACACTGAAGCTTTCTTT.

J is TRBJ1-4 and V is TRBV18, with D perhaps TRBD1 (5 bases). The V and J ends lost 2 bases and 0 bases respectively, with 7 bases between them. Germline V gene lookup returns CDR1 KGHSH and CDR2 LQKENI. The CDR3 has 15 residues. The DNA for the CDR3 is TGTGCCAGCTCACCAGACAGCTCAACTAATGAAAAACTGTTTTTT. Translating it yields CASSPDSSTNEKLFF.

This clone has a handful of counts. The CDR3 region has the DNA TGTGCCACCGAAAACCCGTCCGGGGTTCAGCCCCAGCATTTT. Residues: CATENPSGVQPQHF. The chain uses TRBV24-1 and TRBJ1-5; D is uncertain. The CDR3 runs 14 residues. Trimming took 9 bases from V and 6 from J, leaving 17 bases between them. CDR1 is KGHDR and CDR2 is SFDVKD in the germline V gene.

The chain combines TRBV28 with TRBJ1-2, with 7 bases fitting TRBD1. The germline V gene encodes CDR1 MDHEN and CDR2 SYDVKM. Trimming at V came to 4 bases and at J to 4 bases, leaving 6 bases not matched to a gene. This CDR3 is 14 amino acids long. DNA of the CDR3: TGTGCCAGCAGTTCGTCCGGGACAGCCTATGGCTACACCTTC. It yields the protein CASSSSGTAYGYTF.

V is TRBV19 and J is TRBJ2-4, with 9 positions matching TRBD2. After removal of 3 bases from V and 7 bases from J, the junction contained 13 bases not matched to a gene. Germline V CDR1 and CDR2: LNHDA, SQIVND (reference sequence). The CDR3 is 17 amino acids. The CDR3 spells CASSMGWVRGGLNIQYF. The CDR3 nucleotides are TGTGCCAGTAGTATGGGCTGGGTGCGGGGGGGCCTCAACATTCAGTACTTC.

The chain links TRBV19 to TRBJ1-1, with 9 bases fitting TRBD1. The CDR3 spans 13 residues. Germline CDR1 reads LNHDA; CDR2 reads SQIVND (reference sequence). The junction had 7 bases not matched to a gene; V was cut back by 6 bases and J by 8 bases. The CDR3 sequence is CASSLTGTGEAFF. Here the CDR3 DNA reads TGTGCCAGTAGCCTGACCGGGACAGGGGAAGCTTTCTTT.

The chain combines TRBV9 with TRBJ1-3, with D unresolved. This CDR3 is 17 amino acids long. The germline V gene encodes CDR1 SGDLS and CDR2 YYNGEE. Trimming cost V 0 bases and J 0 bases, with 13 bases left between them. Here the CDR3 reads CASSVGSGWSSGNTIYF. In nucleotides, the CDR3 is TGTGCCAGCAGCGTAGGATCGGGATGGTCCTCTGGAAACACCATATATTTT.

CDR3 sequence: CASSPLDREDEQYF. DNA for the CDR3: TGTGCCAGCAGCCCCCTGGACAGAGAAGACGAGCAGTACTTC. The chain couples TRBV2 to TRBJ2-7, with D possibly TRBD1 on 6 matching bases. This CDR3 has 14 amino acids. Trimming stripped 6 bases from V and 5 bases from J, with 17 bases between. Germline-derived CDR1 and CDR2 are SNHLY and FYNNEI.

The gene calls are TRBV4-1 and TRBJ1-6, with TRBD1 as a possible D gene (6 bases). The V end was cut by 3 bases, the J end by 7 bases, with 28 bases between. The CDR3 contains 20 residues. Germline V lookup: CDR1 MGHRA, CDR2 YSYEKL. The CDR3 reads CASSHVGTRDVRTLNSPLHF. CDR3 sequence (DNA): TGCGCCAGCAGCCACGTCGGGACACGGGACGTCCGGACTCTGAATTCACCCCTCCACTTT.

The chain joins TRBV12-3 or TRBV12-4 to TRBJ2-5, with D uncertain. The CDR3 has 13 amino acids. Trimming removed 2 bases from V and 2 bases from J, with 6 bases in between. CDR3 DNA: TGTGCCAGCAGTTTAAATAGACAAGAGACCCAGTACTTC. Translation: CASSLNRQETQYF.

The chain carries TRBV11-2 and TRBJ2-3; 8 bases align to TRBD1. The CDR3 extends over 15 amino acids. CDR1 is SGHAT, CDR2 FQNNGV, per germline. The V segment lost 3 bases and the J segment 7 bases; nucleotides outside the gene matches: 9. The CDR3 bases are TGTGCCAGCAGCTTCGGTGGACAGGGCGGATATACGCAGTATTTT. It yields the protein CASSFGGQGGYTQYF.

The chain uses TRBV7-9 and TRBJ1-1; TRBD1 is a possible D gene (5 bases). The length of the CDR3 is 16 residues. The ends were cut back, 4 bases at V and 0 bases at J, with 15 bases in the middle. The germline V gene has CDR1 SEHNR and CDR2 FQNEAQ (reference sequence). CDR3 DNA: TGTGCCAGCAGCTCCTCCCGGCAGGGATTGAACACTGAAGCTTTCTTT. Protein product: CASSSSRQGLNTEAFF.